A selection of T cell receptor beta chains follows, all from one sample in a study of T-cell memory formation after mild COVID-19. TCRdb re-analysed the 5' RACE reads in MiXCR, keeping a single row per CDR3 protein. The sample carries under 250,000 distinct CDR3 sequences, approximately 15% recorded once. Sample: PBMCs or a T cell subset sorted from them (not recorded which). Receptor source: an adult woman who had mild COVID-19 (a few samples of this study predate the infection). Cell type and time point are not known. CDR3s include the opening cysteine and the closing phenylalanine or tryptophan. D genes are given only for firm matches. Expanded clones get a size class; other rows say once, few or many, or leave the size out.

>few|TRBD1|TRBJ1-6|TRBV7-9
CASSAHQTRDRDSPLHF
TGTGCCAGCAGCGCGCACCAGACTCGGGACAGAGATTCACCCCTCCACTTT
>NA|NA|TRBJ2-2|TRBV6-2/TRBV6-3
CASSYSARAPNTGELFF
TGTGCCAGCAGTTACTCCGCACGCGCCCCGAACACCGGGGAGCTGTTTTTT
>few|NA|TRBJ2-7|TRBV7-2
CASSSAGQLSYEQYF
TGTGCCAGCAGCTCGGCTGGACAGCTCTCCTACGAGCAGTACTTC
>once|NA|TRBJ1-2|TRBV30
CAWSGPIYGYTF
TGTGCCTGGAGTGGCCCAATCTATGGCTACACCTTC
>NA|NA|TRBJ1-2|TRBV20-1
CSAGPDANIYGYTF
TGCAGTGCTGGGCCGGACGCCAATATCTATGGCTACACCTTC
>few|NA|TRBJ1-5|TRBV5-1
CASSPGHGLGNQPQHF
TGCGCCAGCAGCCCGGGACATGGTTTAGGTAATCAGCCCCAGCATTTT
>few|TRBD1|TRBJ2-3|TRBV12-3/TRBV12-4
CASSLNAGGRLDTQYF
TGTGCCAGCAGTTTAAACGCAGGGGGCAGGCTAGATACGCAGTATTTT
>NA|TRBD1|TRBJ1-2|TRBV20-1
CSARAVGTGGYGYTF
TGCAGTGCTAGAGCTGTCGGGACAGGGGGCTATGGCTACACCTTC
>few|NA|TRBJ2-1|TRBV20-1
CSAPDVYNEQFF
TGCAGTGCCCCGGACGTGTACAATGAGCAGTTCTTC
>NA|NA|TRBJ1-1|TRBV14
CASSQVGSGDTEAFF
TGTGCCAGCAGCCAAGTTGGCAGTGGAGACACTGAAGCTTTCTTT
>few|NA|TRBJ2-7|TRBV5-4
CASSSPGISYEQYF
TGTGCCAGCAGCTCTCCAGGGATCTCCTACGAGCAGTACTTC
>few|TRBD1|TRBJ1-2|TRBV7-2
CASTQGQGFAYGYTF
TGTGCCAGCACCCAGGGACAGGGGTTCGCCTATGGCTACACCTTC
>few|NA|TRBJ1-4|TRBV20-1
CSASAGREKLFF
TGCAGTGCTAGCGCGGGAAGGGAAAAACTGTTTTTT
>NA|TRBD1|TRBJ1-4|TRBV12-3/TRBV12-4
CASSLSAGGEKLFF
TGTGCCAGCAGTTTATCGGCAGGGGGTGAAAAACTGTTTTTT
>many|NA|TRBJ2-5|TRBV7-9
CASSFAQETQYF
TGTGCCAGCAGCTTTGCGCAGGAGACCCAGTACTTC
>NA|NA|TRBJ2-7|TRBV18
CASSPVRGDEQYF
TGTGCCAGCTCACCGGTCAGGGGGGACGAGCAGTACTTC
>NA|NA|TRBJ1-2|TRBV3-1
CASSQGTGFYGYTF
TGTGCCAGCAGCCAAGGCACAGGGTTCTATGGCTACACCTTC
>few|NA|TRBJ2-1|TRBV9
CASRPTRGGAYNEQFF
TGTGCCAGCCGACCCACGAGGGGGGGCGCCTACAATGAGCAGTTCTTC
>NA|NA|TRBJ2-2|TRBV3-1
CASSLNPGRSRGSTGELFF
TGTGCCAGCAGCCTCAATCCGGGCAGGTCGCGAGGGTCGACCGGGGAGCTGTTTTTT
>many|NA|TRBJ2-1|TRBV4-3
CASSQESQPPNEQFF
TGCGCCAGCAGCCAAGAGAGTCAGCCCCCCAATGAGCAGTTCTTC